This T cell receptor (beta chain) derives from a study of patients and donors after allogeneic stem cell transplantation. The CDR3 totals 15 residues. Looked up from germline, CDR1 is SGHAT and CDR2 is FQNNGV. The V end was cut by 2 bases, the J end by 2 bases, with 12 bases between. Each CDR3 protein gets one entry after TCRdb re-called the RT-PCR reads with MiXCR. The table has about 200,000 distinct CDR3 sequences, less than 45% seen once; the top ten hold 33%. The sequencing sample was made of blood, either unsorted or a sorted T cell fraction (not recorded which). This TCR was recovered from a human donor who was either an allogeneic HSCT recipient or a stem cell or donor lymphocyte infusion donor (not recorded which). It is not recorded whose cells these are; they may come from a transplant donor. V is TRBV11-2 and J is TRBJ1-2, with unresolved D. The CDR3 reads CASSLRLGENYGYTF. CDR3 DNA sequence: TGTGCCAGCAGCTTAAGACTCGGGGAGAACTATGGCTACACCTTC.